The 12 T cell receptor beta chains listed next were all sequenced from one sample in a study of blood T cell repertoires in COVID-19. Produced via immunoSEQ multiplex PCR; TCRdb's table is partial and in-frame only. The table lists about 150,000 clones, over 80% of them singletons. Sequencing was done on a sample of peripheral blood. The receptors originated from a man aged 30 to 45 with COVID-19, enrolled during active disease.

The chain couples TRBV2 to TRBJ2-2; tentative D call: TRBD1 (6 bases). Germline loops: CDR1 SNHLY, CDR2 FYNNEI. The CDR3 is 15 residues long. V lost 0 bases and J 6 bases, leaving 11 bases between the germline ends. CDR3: CASSEARAGAGELFF. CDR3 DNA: TGTGCCAGCAGTGAAGCGCGGGCAGGGGCCGGGGAGCTGTTTTTT. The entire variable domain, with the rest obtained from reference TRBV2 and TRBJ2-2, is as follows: EPEVTQTPSHQVTQMGQEVILRCVPISNHLYFYWYRQILGQKVEFLVSFYNNEISEKSEIFDDQFSVERPDGSNFTLKIRSTKLEDSAMYFCASSEARAGAGELFFGEGSRLTVL.

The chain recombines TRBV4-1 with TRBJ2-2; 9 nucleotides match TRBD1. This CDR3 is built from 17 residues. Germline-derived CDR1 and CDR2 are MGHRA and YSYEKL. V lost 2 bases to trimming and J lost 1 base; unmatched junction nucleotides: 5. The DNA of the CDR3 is TGCGCCAGCAGCCAACCCTGGGACAGGGTGAACACCGGGGAGCTGTTTTTT. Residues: CASSQPWDRVNTGELFF.

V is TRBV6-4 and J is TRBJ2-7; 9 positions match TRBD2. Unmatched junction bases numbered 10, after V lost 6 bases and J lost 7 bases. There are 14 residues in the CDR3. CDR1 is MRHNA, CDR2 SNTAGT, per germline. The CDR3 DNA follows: TGTGCCAGCAGCCCGGGACTAGCATCGGGGGAGCAGTACTTC. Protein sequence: CASSPGLASGEQYF.

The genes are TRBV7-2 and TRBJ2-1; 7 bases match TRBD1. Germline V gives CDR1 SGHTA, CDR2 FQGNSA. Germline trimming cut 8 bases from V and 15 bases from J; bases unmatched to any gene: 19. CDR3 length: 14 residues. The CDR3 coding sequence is TGTGCCAGCCCCCCCGGGACAGACATAACGGGTCCGTTCTTC. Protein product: CASPPGTDITGPFF.

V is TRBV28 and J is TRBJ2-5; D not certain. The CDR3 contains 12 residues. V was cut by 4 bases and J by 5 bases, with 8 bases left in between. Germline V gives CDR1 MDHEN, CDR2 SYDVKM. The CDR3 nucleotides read TGTGCCAGCAGTTCCCTTCCGGAGACCCAGTACTTC. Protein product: CASSSLPETQYF.

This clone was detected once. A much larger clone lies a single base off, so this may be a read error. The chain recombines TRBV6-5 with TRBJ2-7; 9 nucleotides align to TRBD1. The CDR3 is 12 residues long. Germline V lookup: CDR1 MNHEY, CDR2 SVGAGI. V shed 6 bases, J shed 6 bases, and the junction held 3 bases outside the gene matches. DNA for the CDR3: TGTGCCAGCAGCTCGACAGGGGGCGAGCAGTACTTC. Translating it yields CASSSTGGEQYF.

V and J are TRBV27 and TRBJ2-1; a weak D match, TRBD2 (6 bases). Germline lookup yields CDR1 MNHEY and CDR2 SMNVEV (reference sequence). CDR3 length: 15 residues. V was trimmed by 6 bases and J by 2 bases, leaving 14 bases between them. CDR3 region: CASRVRTTPYNEQFF. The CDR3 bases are TGTGCCAGCAGGGTAAGGACTACGCCCTACAATGAGCAGTTCTTC.

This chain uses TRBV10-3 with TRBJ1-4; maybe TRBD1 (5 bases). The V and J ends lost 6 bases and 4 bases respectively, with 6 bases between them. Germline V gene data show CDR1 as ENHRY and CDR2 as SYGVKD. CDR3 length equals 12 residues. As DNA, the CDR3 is TGTGCCATCAGCCAGGGTAATGAAAAACTGTTTTTT. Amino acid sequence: CAISQGNEKLFF.

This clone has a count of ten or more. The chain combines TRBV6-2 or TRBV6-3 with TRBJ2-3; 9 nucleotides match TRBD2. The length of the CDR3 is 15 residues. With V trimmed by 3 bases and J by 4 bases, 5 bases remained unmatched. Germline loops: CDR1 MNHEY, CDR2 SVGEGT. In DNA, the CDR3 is TGTGCCAGCAGTTATACAGCGGGAGGAGCAGATACGCAGTATTTT. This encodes CASSYTAGGADTQYF.

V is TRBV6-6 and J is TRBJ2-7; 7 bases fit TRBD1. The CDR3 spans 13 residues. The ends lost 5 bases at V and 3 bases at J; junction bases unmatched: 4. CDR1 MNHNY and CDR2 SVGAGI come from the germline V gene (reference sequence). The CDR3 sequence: CASSRTGYYEQYF. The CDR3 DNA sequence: TGTGCCAGCAGTCGGACAGGATACTACGAGCAGTACTTC.

The chain's CDR3 is CASKTDPGKTQYF. CDR3 bases: TGTGCCAGCAAAACTGACCCCGGGAAGACCCAGTACTTC. The gene calls are TRBV28 and TRBJ2-5, with a possible D match to TRBD2 (5 bases). Looked up from germline, CDR1 is MDHEN and CDR2 is SYDVKM. This CDR3 contains 13 residues. The ends were cut back, 7 bases at V and 6 bases at J, with 15 bases in the middle.

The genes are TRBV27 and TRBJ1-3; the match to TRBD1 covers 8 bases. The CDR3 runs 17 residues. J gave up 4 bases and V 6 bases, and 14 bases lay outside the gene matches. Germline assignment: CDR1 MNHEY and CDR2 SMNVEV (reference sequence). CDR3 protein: CASRPRSQGAKGNTIYF. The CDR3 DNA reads TGTGCCAGCAGACCAAGATCGCAGGGGGCGAAAGGAAACACCATATATTTT.